These T cell receptor beta chains were read from a single sample in a study of control samples from healthy donors and cancer patients. Clones were sequenced by immunoSEQ multiplex PCR, and TCRdb holds only the in-frame ones, with some missing. There are approximately 88,000 clones in the sample; 80% to 95% occur only once, and 0.85% to 1% lies in the top ten. Sequences were obtained from blood. All receptors derive from a woman under 40 in good health. Both conserved end residues are part of each CDR3. The D gene is left open where the match is weak. The size field is filled for only some rows; it gives once, few, many or a size class.

J gene | CDR3 length | D gene | V gene | clone size | CDR3 protein | CDR3 DNA
TRBJ1-2 | 14 | - | TRBV27 | - | CASSSVGRTYGYTF | TGTGCCAGCAGCTCGGTCGGACGCACCTATGGCTACACCTTC
TRBJ1-4 | 13 | - | TRBV27 | once | CASSLAMGEKLFF | TGTGCCAGCAGTTTAGCGATGGGAGAAAAACTGTTTTTT
TRBJ1-1 | 16 | TRBD1 | TRBV5-8 | - | CASSPGTGGSDTEAFF | TGTGCCAGCAGCCCCGGGACAGGGGGGTCAGACACTGAAGCTTTCTTT
TRBJ1-1 | 14 | - | TRBV7-9 | - | CASSLGAGGTEAFF | TGTGCCAGCAGCTTGGGGGCAGGTGGCACTGAAGCTTTCTTT
TRBJ2-3 | 14 | - | TRBV24-1 | - | CATSGTPAADTQYF | TGTGCCACCAGCGGGACCCCGGCGGCAGATACGCAGTATTTT
TRBJ2-7 | 11 | - | TRBV30 | - | CAWTDSYEQYF | TGTGCCTGGACTGACTCCTACGAGCAGTACTTC
TRBJ2-3 | 12 | - | TRBV2 | - | CASSQDSDTQYF | TGTGCCAGCAGTCAGGACAGCGATACGCAGTATTTT
TRBJ1-1 | 13 | - | TRBV3-1/TRBV3-2 | once | CASSQTENTEAFF | TGTGCCAGCAGCCAAACAGAAAACACTGAAGCTTTCTTT
TRBJ2-1 | 15 | - | TRBV27 | - | CASSSPWRSYNEQFF | TGTGCCAGCAGTTCCCCATGGCGGAGTTACAATGAGCAGTTCTTC
TRBJ2-7 | 13 | TRBD1 | TRBV18 | - | CASSPKDRGLLYF | TGTGCCAGCTCACCAAAGGACAGGGGGCTTCTGTACTTC
TRBJ2-3 | 15 | - | TRBV28 | - | CASSSAGTSTDTQYF | TGTGCCAGCAGTTCGGCCGGGACAAGCACAGATACGCAGTATTTT
TRBJ1-6 | 19 | - | TRBV4-1 | - | CASSQDGPGEIWDPSPLHF | TGCGCCAGCAGCCAAGATGGCCCAGGGGAAATTTGGGATCCTTCACCCCTCCACTTT
TRBJ2-2 | 18 | TRBD1 | TRBV19 | - | CASSIGATGGAWPGELFF | TGTGCCAGTAGTATAGGGGCCACAGGGGGCGCTTGGCCCGGGGAGCTGTTTTTT
TRBJ2-7 | 13 | TRBD2 | TRBV14 | - | CASSPRTSGVKYF | TGTGCCAGCAGCCCTCGGACTAGCGGGGTGAAGTACTTC
TRBJ1-5 | 16 | TRBD1 | TRBV19 | - | CASIPSGGTGQQPQHF | TGTGCCAGTATCCCTTCGGGGGGGACAGGCCAACAGCCCCAGCATTTT
TRBJ2-5 | 17 | TRBD2 | TRBV4-2 | once | CASSQLPGLAGRETQYF | TGTGCCAGCAGCCAGCTCCCGGGACTAGCGGGGCGGGAGACCCAGTACTTC